This entry lists 19 T cell receptor beta chains sequenced from one sample in a study of control samples from healthy donors and cancer patients. Data came from immunoSEQ multiplex PCR; TCRdb stores just in-frame clones and leaves some out. Among about 150,000 clones, over 85% were seen once, and the ten largest hold approximately 5.7%. Sequencing used blood. The receptors come from a man aged 18 to 30 in good health.

The chain couples TRBV6-5 to TRBJ2-5, with a weak D call TRBD1 (5 bases). The CDR3 is 13 amino acids. V was pared by 2 bases and J by 2 bases, with 6 bases between. Per germline, CDR1 MNHEY and CDR2 SVGAGI. The CDR3, as DNA: TGTGCCAGCAGTTACCAGGGACAAGAGACCCAGTACTTC. Translation gives CASSYQGQETQYF.

The rearrangement joins TRBV4-1 to TRBJ1-1; TRBD1 aligns across 7 bases. This CDR3 is built from 13 residues. J gave up 5 bases and V 10 bases, and 10 bases lay outside the gene matches. Per the germline V gene, CDR1 is MGHRA and CDR2 is YSYEKL. The CDR3 DNA sequence: TGCGCCACCTTCGACAGGGTAAAAACTGAAGCTTTCTTT. Translated, it gives CATFDRVKTEAFF.

The genes are TRBV20-1 and TRBJ1-4; D is possibly TRBD1 (6 bases). Germline V CDR1 and CDR2: DFQATT, SNEGSKA (reference sequence). The CDR3 loop spans 11 amino acids. V was clipped by 7 bases and J by 10 bases, with 13 bases between them. The CDR3 coding sequence is TGCAGTGGAGGCAGGGGCGGAAAACTGTTTTTT. Translating gives CSGGRGGKLFF.

The chain recombines TRBV21-1 with TRBJ1-5; no check of the table's D call, TRBD1, against the DNA was made. TRBV21-1 is labeled a pseudogene. The length of the CDR3 is 15 residues. This CDR3 is CASSKGAGLRQPQHF. The CDR3 coding sequence is TGTGCCAGCAGCAAAGGCGCAGGGCTCCGTCAGCCCCAGCATTTT.

The rearrangement links TRBV6-4 to TRBJ2-1; no firm D call. The CDR3 runs to 14 residues. Germline V gene lookup returns CDR1 MRHNA and CDR2 SNTAGT. Between the trimmed V and J ends, which lost 4 bases and 5 bases, there was a span of 12 bases. The CDR3 coding sequence is TGTGCCAGCAGTGTCGAGGATAGCAACAATGAGCAGTTCTTC. Protein: CASSVEDSNNEQFF.

V gene TRBV27 combines with J gene TRBJ2-1; D is perhaps TRBD1 (5 bases). Germline values: CDR1 MNHEY, CDR2 SMNVEV (reference sequence). This CDR3 is 15 amino acids long. Trimming cost V 7 bases and J 0 bases, with 13 bases left between them. CDR3 loop: CASTADSSSYNEQFF. For the CDR3, the DNA is TGTGCCAGCACCGCCGACAGCAGCTCCTACAATGAGCAGTTCTTC.

This chain connects TRBV18 to TRBJ1-5; 8 bases fit TRBD1. Unmatched junction bases numbered 0, after V lost 3 bases and J lost 5 bases. The V gene's germline CDR1 is KGHSH and CDR2 LQKENI. This CDR3 has 13 amino acids. The CDR3 sequence is CASSPDRDQPQHF. In DNA form, the CDR3 reads TGTGCCAGCTCACCGGACAGGGATCAGCCCCAGCATTTT.

The J gene is TRBJ1-4, the V gene TRBV28; 7 nucleotides align to TRBD1. From germline, CDR1 is MDHEN and CDR2 SYDVKM. Losses at the gene ends were 2 bases for V and 8 bases for J; bases not matched to a gene: 5. The CDR3 runs 14 residues. CDR3 in amino acids: CASSLPRGGEKLFF. The CDR3, as DNA: TGTGCCAGCAGTTTACCCAGGGGGGGGGAAAAACTGTTTTTT.

V gene TRBV28 combines with J gene TRBJ1-5; possible D gene TRBD1, 5 bases. This CDR3 has 14 residues. V lost 2 bases and J 4 bases, leaving 9 bases between the germline ends. CDR1 and CDR2 from the germline V gene are MDHEN and SYDVKM. The CDR3 bases are TGTGCCAGCAGTTTACCAGGGACTAATCAGCCCCAGCATTTT. Protein: CASSLPGTNQPQHF.

A word on this clone: In the same sample, other DNA sequences code for this CDR3. This sequence joins TRBV6-6 and TRBJ2-7, with 9 positions matching TRBD1. The CDR3 has 15 amino acids. The V and J ends lost 3 bases and 0 bases, in that order; junction bases with no gene match: 3. The germline V gene has CDR1 MNHNY and CDR2 SVGAGI (reference sequence). The CDR3 coding sequence is TGTGCCAGCAGTTATCCGGGACAGGGCTCCTACGAGCAGTACTTC. This codes for CASSYPGQGSYEQYF.

The DNA for the CDR3 is TGTGCCAGCAGCGTAGACGGGAGGACGAACGATGAGCAGTTCTTC. As protein: CASSVDGRTNDEQFF. The chain uses TRBV9 and TRBJ2-1, with 7 bases identical to TRBD2. The CDR3 runs to 15 residues. Per the germline V gene, CDR1 is SGDLS and CDR2 is YYNGEE. Trimming removed 0 bases from V and 8 bases from J; junction bases left unmatched: 8.

The chain employs TRBV9 and TRBJ2-1, with TRBD2 identical over 9 bases. Losses at the gene ends were 0 bases for V and 9 bases for J; bases not matched to a gene: 4. The CDR3 is made up of 14 amino acids. Germline assignment: CDR1 SGDLS and CDR2 YYNGEE. The CDR3 loop reads CASSVGAGGFEQFF. The CDR3 DNA sequence: TGTGCCAGCAGCGTAGGAGCGGGAGGTTTTGAGCAGTTCTTC.

The rearrangement joins TRBV3-1 (or the pseudogene TRBV3-2) to TRBJ2-5; D call uncertain. The CDR3 has 16 amino acids. Per the germline V gene, CDR1 is LGHDT and CDR2 is YNNKEL (reference sequence). Trimming took 4 bases from V and 0 from J, leaving 15 bases between them. The CDR3 nucleotides read TGTGCCAGCAGCCGCAAGACCCGACCTTACCAAGAGACCCAGTACTTC. Protein sequence: CASSRKTRPYQETQYF.

This clone was recorded a few times. The CDR3 sequence: CASTQDTTNEKLFF. CDR3 coding DNA: TGTGCCAGCACCCAGGATACAACTAATGAAAAACTGTTTTTT. The chain carries TRBV25-1 and TRBJ1-4, with D unclear. The V end was cut by 7 bases, the J end by 0 bases, with 9 bases between. Looked up from germline, CDR1 is MGHDK and CDR2 is SYGVNS. This CDR3 has 14 amino acids.

With respect to this clone: Other DNA sequences in the sample encode the same CDR3. The J gene is TRBJ2-5, the V gene TRBV5-1; D is uncertain. CDR3 length equals 13 residues. V gave up 0 bases and J gave up 4 bases, with 7 bases separating them. The germline gives CDR1 SGHRS, CDR2 YFSETQ. For the CDR3, the DNA is TGCGCCAGCAGCTTGGGAGTAGGAGAGACCCAGTACTTC. Translated: CASSLGVGETQYF.

V usage is TRBV28 and J usage is TRBJ1-6; weak D call: TRBD1 (5 bases). CDR1 MDHEN and CDR2 SYDVKM come from the germline V gene. Trimming removed 2 bases from V and 5 bases from J, with 13 bases in between. The CDR3 covers 16 residues. The CDR3 nucleotides are TGTGCCAGCAGTTTAGTTATGCGGGGGAATAATTCACCCCTCCACTTT. It encodes CASSLVMRGNNSPLHF.

CDR3 residues: CASSPRTGNTEAFF. CDR3 in DNA: TGTGCCAGTAGTCCGCGGACAGGGAACACTGAAGCTTTCTTT. The chain is built from TRBV19 and TRBJ1-1; 7 bases line up with TRBD1. CDR3 length: 14 residues. Looked up from germline, CDR1 is LNHDA and CDR2 is SQIVND (reference sequence). The trim removed 5 bases at V and 1 base at J, leaving 4 bases unmatched.

The chain combines TRBV6-2 or TRBV6-3 with TRBJ2-2, with D possibly being TRBD1 (5 bases). Germline V CDR1 and CDR2: MNHEY, SVGEGT. The CDR3 length is 14 residues. V was trimmed by 2 bases and J by 5 bases, leaving 9 bases between them. The CDR3 is CASSYVRVTGELFF. In DNA, the CDR3 is TGTGCCAGCAGTTACGTCAGGGTAACCGGGGAGCTGTTTTTT.

This chain links TRBV18 with TRBJ2-3, with 10 bases fitting TRBD2. The V gene end was trimmed by 2 bases and the J gene end by 0 bases; junction bases not matched to a gene: 14. CDR1 is KGHSH and CDR2 is LQKENI in the germline V gene. CDR3 length: 20 residues. CDR3 sequence (DNA): TGTGCCAGCTCACCAAAGGCTAGCGGGAGTCACGCCGCTAGCACAGATACGCAGTATTTT. Protein: CASSPKASGSHAASTDTQYF.